Listed below are T cell receptor beta chains from one sample, sequenced in a study of cytomegalovirus exposure and HLA in healthy donors. Sequencing used immunoSEQ multiplex PCR; TCRdb keeps in-frame clones, though not all of them. The table records hundreds of thousands of clones, approximately 84% of them present only once. The source material was PBMCs. The receptors derive from a girl aged 2 to 10 in good health and CMV-seronegative. The CDR3 runs from the conserved cysteine through the conserved F or W. The D gene is left open where the match is weak. Part of the rows lack a size; the others show once, few, many or a class for expanded clones.

size: NA; V: TRBV19; D: TRBD1; J: TRBJ2-1; CDR3: CASRGQGVPYNEQFF; DNA: TGTGCCAGTAGGGGACAGGGCGTTCCCTACAATGAGCAGTTCTTC
size: NA; V: TRBV5-4; D: TRBD1; J: TRBJ1-2; CDR3: CASSSQRQGFYTF; DNA: TGTGCCAGCAGCTCACAAAGACAGGGTTTCTACACCTTC
size: NA; V: TRBV5-6; D: NA; J: TRBJ2-3; CDR3: CASSSDGSGLTDTQYF; DNA: TGTGCCAGCAGCTCCGATGGTAGCGGACTCACAGATACGCAGTATTTT
size: few; V: TRBV2; D: NA; J: TRBJ2-3; CDR3: CASSEAGTRTDTQYF; DNA: TGTGCCAGCAGTGAGGCGGGGACGAGGACAGATACGCAGTATTTT
size: once; V: TRBV5-1; D: NA; J: TRBJ2-7; CDR3: CASTRAGLGYEQYF; DNA: TGCGCCAGCACCAGGGCAGGGCTGGGTTACGAGCAGTACTTC
size: NA; V: TRBV27; D: NA; J: TRBJ2-3; CDR3: CASSLAGTDTQYF; DNA: TGTGCCAGCAGTTTAGCGGGCACAGATACGCAGTATTTT
size: NA; V: TRBV4-1; D: NA; J: TRBJ1-2; CDR3: CASSQGKTAGPNYGYTF; DNA: TGCGCCAGCAGCCAAGGAAAGACGGCAGGGCCAAACTATGGCTACACCTTC
size: NA; V: TRBV6-1; D: NA; J: TRBJ2-7; CDR3: CASSEIGGGEQYF; DNA: TGTGCCAGCAGTGAGATAGGGGGAGGGGAGCAGTACTTC
size: NA; V: TRBV6-5; D: NA; J: TRBJ2-5; CDR3: CASSYSAFTRETQYF; DNA: TGTGCCAGCAGTTACTCGGCCTTTACTAGAGAGACCCAGTACTTC
size: NA; V: TRBV4-2; D: TRBD1; J: TRBJ1-3; CDR3: CASSKTGTGNTIYF; DNA: TGTGCCAGCAGCAAGACAGGGACCGGAAACACCATATATTTT
size: NA; V: TRBV10-3; D: TRBD2; J: TRBJ2-7; CDR3: CAIPGLAEDLYEQYF; DNA: TGTGCCATCCCCGGACTAGCGGAGGACCTCTACGAGCAGTACTTC
size: NA; V: TRBV27; D: TRBD2; J: TRBJ2-4; CDR3: CASGSYVSGRLSKNIQYF; DNA: TGTGCCAGCGGTAGTTATGTTAGCGGGAGGTTGTCCAAAAACATTCAGTACTTC
size: NA; V: TRBV30; D: NA; J: TRBJ2-5; CDR3: CAWTGQETQYF; DNA: TGTGCCTGGACAGGTCAAGAGACCCAGTACTTC
size: NA; V: TRBV7-9; D: TRBD1; J: TRBJ2-4; CDR3: CASSPGDRELRLAKNIQYF; DNA: TGTGCCAGCAGCCCAGGGGACAGAGAACTCAGACTAGCCAAAAACATTCAGTACTTC
size: NA; V: TRBV7-8; D: TRBD2; J: TRBJ2-5; CDR3: CASSITPWVASGGVGETQYF; DNA: TGTGCCAGCAGCATCACCCCCTGGGTGGCTAGCGGGGGGGTGGGGGAGACCCAGTACTTC
size: few; V: TRBV7-9; D: TRBD1; J: TRBJ1-5; CDR3: CASSPTDRDQPQHF; DNA: TGTGCCAGCAGCCCAACCGACAGGGATCAGCCCCAGCATTTT
size: NA; V: TRBV19; D: NA; J: TRBJ1-1; CDR3: CASKEKLLNTEAFF; DNA: TGTGCCAGTAAGGAGAAGCTATTGAACACTGAAGCTTTCTTT
size: NA; V: TRBV27; D: NA; J: TRBJ2-7; CDR3: CASSLSRPGDRYEQYF; DNA: TGTGCCAGCAGTTTATCGCGGCCAGGGGACCGATACGAGCAGTACTTC
size: few; V: TRBV6-5; D: TRBD2; J: TRBJ2-3; CDR3: CASTPPGLARDTQYF; DNA: TGTGCCAGCACCCCACCGGGACTAGCGAGAGATACGCAGTATTTT
size: NA; V: TRBV2; D: TRBD1; J: TRBJ2-3; CDR3: CASGTGGPDTQYF; DNA: TGTGCCAGCGGGACAGGGGGGCCAGATACGCAGTATTTT